This is a list of T cell receptor beta chains from one sample in a study of beta chain features in type 1 diabetes. Repertoires were generated with immunoSEQ multiplex PCR, while TCRdb's copy carries only in-frame clones and drops some. The sample lists over 150,000 clones, less than 9.5% occurring once. The specimen sequenced was central memory CD4+ T cells from blood. These TCRs come from a man aged 18 to 30 in good health. Each CDR3 is given with its conserved first and last residue. Each record gives: clone size, V gene, J gene, D gene, CDR3 DNA, CDR3 protein. D genes are given only for firm matches. The listing skips clone size in some rows; elsewhere it reads once, few, many or a size class.

size: NA; V: TRBV30; J: TRBJ2-1; D: TRBD2; DNA: TGTGCCTGGAGTGGGACTAGCGGATCTAAAAATGAGCAGTTCTTC; CDR3: CAWSGTSGSKNEQFF
size: few; V: TRBV9; J: TRBJ2-4; D: NA; DNA: TGTGCCAGCAGCGTAGGAGCTACCGGGGTCTCTGACATTCAGTACTTC; CDR3: CASSVGATGVSDIQYF
size: many; V: TRBV18; J: TRBJ1-2; D: NA; DNA: TGTGCCAGCTCACCGAGGTCCGAGCCTAACTATGGCTACACCTTC; CDR3: CASSPRSEPNYGYTF
size: many; V: TRBV4-3; J: TRBJ2-7; D: TRBD1; DNA: TGCGCCAGCGGGACCGGGACAGGACCTTACGAGCAGTACTTC; CDR3: CASGTGTGPYEQYF
size: NA; V: TRBV6-5; J: TRBJ2-2; D: NA; DNA: TGTGCCAGCAGTATGAGGGTTTGGGGCGGGGAGCTGTTTTTT; CDR3: CASSMRVWGGELFF
size: many; V: TRBV4-3; J: TRBJ2-2; D: TRBD1; DNA: TGCGCCAGCAGCTGGGGGACAGGGTCTGGGGAGCTGTTTTTT; CDR3: CASSWGTGSGELFF
size: NA; V: TRBV9; J: TRBJ2-5; D: TRBD2; DNA: TGTGCCAGCAGCGTATGGCTAGCGGGAGTAGAGACCCAGTACTTC; CDR3: CASSVWLAGVETQYF
size: many; V: TRBV9; J: TRBJ1-5; D: NA; DNA: TGTGCCAGCAGCGCGGGACACAATCAGCCCCAGCATTTT; CDR3: CASSAGHNQPQHF
size: many; V: TRBV25-1; J: TRBJ2-3; D: TRBD2; DNA: TGTGCCAGCAGTGAATGGCTAGCGGGAGTTTCCACAGATACGCAGTATTTT; CDR3: CASSEWLAGVSTDTQYF
size: NA; V: TRBV11-2; J: TRBJ2-2; D: NA; DNA: TGTGCCAGCAGCACAGGAGCTTCGAACACCGGGGAGCTGTTTTTT; CDR3: CASSTGASNTGELFF
size: NA; V: TRBV2; J: TRBJ1-2; D: NA; DNA: TGTGCCAGCAGGACTCAAGGGGGTGGCTACACCTTC; CDR3: CASRTQGGGYTF
size: few; V: TRBV4-2; J: TRBJ1-1; D: TRBD1; DNA: TGTGCCAGCAGCCAGTCGGGACAGGGGAGGGAAGAAGCTTTCTTT; CDR3: CASSQSGQGREEAFF
size: many; V: TRBV5-4; J: TRBJ2-1; D: TRBD2; DNA: TGTGCCAGCAGCGCCGGGACTAGCGTCCGTGAGCAGTTCTTC; CDR3: CASSAGTSVREQFF
size: few; V: TRBV7-2; J: TRBJ1-3; D: NA; DNA: TGTGCCAGCAGCTTAGGACAGGGAAACACCATATATTTT; CDR3: CASSLGQGNTIYF
size: many; V: TRBV9; J: TRBJ2-1; D: TRBD1; DNA: TGTGCCAGCAGCGTAGTACAGGGGGCGAATGAGCAGTTCTTC; CDR3: CASSVVQGANEQFF
size: few; V: TRBV4-2; J: TRBJ2-6; D: NA; DNA: TGTGCCAGCAGCCCCTCAGGGCCCGGGGCCAACGTCCTGACTTTC; CDR3: CASSPSGPGANVLTF
size: many; V: TRBV4-3; J: TRBJ2-5; D: NA; DNA: TGCGCCAGCAGCCAAGGCCCGGGACTGGAGCAAGAGACCCAGTACTTC; CDR3: CASSQGPGLEQETQYF
size: few; V: TRBV5-1; J: TRBJ2-2; D: NA; DNA: TGCGCCAGCAGCTTGGTTTCCAGGGGGAACACCGGGGAGCTGTTTTTT; CDR3: CASSLVSRGNTGELFF
size: NA; V: TRBV6-5; J: TRBJ1-2; D: TRBD1; DNA: TGTGCCAGCCGGTTGGTGGGACAGGGAGGCGGCTACACCTTC; CDR3: CASRLVGQGGGYTF
size: NA; V: TRBV11-2; J: TRBJ1-4; D: NA; DNA: TGTGCCAGCAGCTTATCGCGCGGTGAAAAACTGTTTTTT; CDR3: CASSLSRGEKLFF
size: NA; V: TRBV18; J: TRBJ1-6; D: TRBD1; DNA: TGTGCCAGCTCACCCCCCGGGACAGGGTATAATTCACCCCTCCACTTT; CDR3: CASSPPGTGYNSPLHF
size: many; V: TRBV18; J: TRBJ2-5; D: TRBD1; DNA: TGTGCCAGCTCACCAGCACAGGGGGAGACCCAGTACTTC; CDR3: CASSPAQGETQYF
size: many; V: TRBV7-2; J: TRBJ2-4; D: TRBD2; DNA: TGTGCCAGCAGCTTATCGCGGGAGAACATTCAGTACTTC; CDR3: CASSLSRENIQYF
size: many; V: TRBV15; J: TRBJ1-2; D: TRBD1; DNA: TGTGCCACCACTATGATCGGACAGGGCGAGTATGGCTACACCTTC; CDR3: CATTMIGQGEYGYTF
size: many; V: TRBV18; J: TRBJ1-1; D: NA; DNA: TGTGCCAGCTCACCTGGGGAGGACACTGAAGCTTTCTTT; CDR3: CASSPGEDTEAFF
size: few; V: TRBV18; J: TRBJ2-1; D: TRBD2; DNA: TGTGCCAGCTCCCTTACTAGCGGCTCCTACAATGAGCAGTTCTTC; CDR3: CASSLTSGSYNEQFF
size: few; V: TRBV6-6; J: TRBJ1-2; D: NA; DNA: TGTGCCAGCAGACTCGGGCAGGGTCTGAGCTATGGCTACACCTTC; CDR3: CASRLGQGLSYGYTF
size: NA; V: TRBV7-2; J: TRBJ1-2; D: NA; DNA: TGTGCCAGCAGCTTCAAGAGTAGTTATGGCTACACCTTC; CDR3: CASSFKSSYGYTF
size: NA; V: TRBV6-1; J: TRBJ2-5; D: TRBD2; DNA: TGTGCCAGCACCCGGGGGGGGCAAGAGACCCAGTACTTC; CDR3: CASTRGGQETQYF